The next 9 T cell receptor beta chains were all read from a single sample in a study of blood T cell repertoires in COVID-19. Clones were sequenced by immunoSEQ multiplex PCR, and TCRdb holds only the in-frame ones, with some missing. The table lists 81,000 or so clones, around 89% of them singletons. Sequenced sample: peripheral blood. Receptors were obtained from a man in his 70s with active or convalescent COVID-19.

This clone was counted between two and nine times. This sequence joins TRBV5-1 and TRBJ2-1; TRBD1 is a possible D gene (5 bases). Germline CDR1 is SGHRS and CDR2 is YFSETQ. The CDR3 sequence is 14 residues long. Trimming cost V 6 bases and J 3 bases, with 13 bases left between them. The CDR3 DNA reads TGCGCCAGCACCTCGGACAAATTCTACAATGAGCAGTTCTTC. Protein product: CASTSDKFYNEQFF.

The chain uses TRBV7-2 and TRBJ1-2, with D possibly TRBD1 on 5 matching bases. The germline V and J ends were trimmed by 2 bases and 7 bases, with 14 bases remaining between them. The CDR3 runs to 14 residues. The germline gives CDR1 SGHTA, CDR2 FQGNSA. The CDR3 region is CASSLLLDMGGYTF. As DNA, the CDR3 is TGTGCCAGCAGCTTATTACTGGACATGGGTGGCTACACCTTC.

The CDR3 here is CASSPTGIQETQYF. CDR3 nucleotides: TGTGCCAGCAGCCCCACCGGGATCCAAGAGACCCAGTACTTC. The chain links TRBV9 to TRBJ2-5, with D tentatively TRBD2 (5 bases). Trimming took off 4 bases at V and 1 base at J, with 11 bases between the two ends. Germline CDR1 is SGDLS and CDR2 is YYNGEE. The CDR3 is 14 residues long.

This clone was detected a few times. The chain couples TRBV10-3 to TRBJ1-2, with 8 nucleotides matching TRBD1. The CDR3 runs to 12 residues. Germline values: CDR1 ENHRY, CDR2 SYGVKD. V lost 6 bases and J lost 5; bases outside the gene matches: 2. Written as DNA, the CDR3 is TGTGCCATCAGGACAGGGGAGTATGGCTACACCTTC. It is translated as CAIRTGEYGYTF.

V is TRBV7-8 and J is TRBJ1-2; 8 positions match TRBD1. The CDR3 covers 16 residues. Germline V gives CDR1 SGHVS, CDR2 FQNEAQ. Trimming at V came to 3 bases and at J to 1 base, leaving 7 bases not matched to a gene. CDR3 protein: CASSFDRTGNNYGYTF. The CDR3 DNA follows: TGTGCCAGCAGCTTCGACAGGACAGGGAATAACTATGGCTACACCTTC.

This clone came up a few times. The chain is built from TRBV7-7 and TRBJ2-3, with 8 bases fitting TRBD2. Unmatched junction bases numbered 6, after V lost 1 base and J lost 6 bases. The CDR3 has 15 residues. CDR1 is SSHAT and CDR2 is FNYEAQ in the germline V gene (reference sequence). The CDR3 nucleotides are TGTGCCAGCAGCTTAGGACTAGCGAGAGGGGATACGCAGTATTTT. This translates into CASSLGLARGDTQYF.

V usage is TRBV19 and J usage is TRBJ2-1; 11 nucleotides agree with TRBD2. This CDR3 has 17 amino acids. V trimming: 5 bases; J trimming: 3 bases; junction bases outside the gene matches: 9. In germline, CDR1 is LNHDA, CDR2 SQIVND (reference sequence). CDR3 coding DNA: TGTGCCAGTAGTCGGCTAGCGGGGGGCCCCTACTACAATGAGCAGTTCTTC. As protein: CASSRLAGGPYYNEQFF.

DNA of the CDR3: TGTGCCAGCAGCCAAGCAGGCAGACCGTCCGAGCAGTACTTC. Protein product: CASSQAGRPSEQYF. The V and J genes are TRBV3-1 (or the pseudogene TRBV3-2) and TRBJ2-7, with D unclear. The germline V gene has CDR1 LGHDT and CDR2 YNNKEL (reference sequence). V gave up 1 base and J gave up 6 bases, with 13 bases separating them. This CDR3 has 14 amino acids.

This sequence joins TRBV19 and TRBJ2-2, with TRBD2 as a possible D gene (5 bases). The CDR3 sequence is 14 residues long. Germline lookup yields CDR1 LNHDA and CDR2 SQIVND (reference sequence). V was pared by 7 bases and J by 4 bases, with 13 bases between. This CDR3 reads CASTPLVSTGELFF. CDR3 sequence (DNA): TGTGCCAGTACCCCACTAGTTTCCACCGGGGAGCTGTTTTTT. Combining the CDR3 with reference TRBV19 and TRBJ2-2 gives the whole variable domain DGGITQSPKYLFRKEGQNVTLSCEQNLNHDAMYWYRQDPGQGLRLIYYSQIVNDFQKGDIAEGYSVSREKKESFPLTVTSAQKNPTAFYLCASTPLVSTGELFFGEGSRLTVL.